The 25 T cell receptor beta chains below all came from one sample that was sequenced in a study of cytomegalovirus exposure and HLA in healthy donors. Primers included in the PCR were 60 Vbeta and 13 Jbeta primers. Clones were read by immunoSEQ multiplex PCR, and TCRdb kept only the in-frame ones, dropping some. The sample shows about 130,000 clones, around 78% of them seen only once. The sequenced material came from PBMCs. The origin of the receptors is a middle-aged man in good health and CMV-seronegative.

The rearrangement joins TRBV6-6 to TRBJ1-6, with 8 bases identical to TRBD1. The trim removed 4 bases at V and 9 bases at J, leaving 8 bases unmatched. This CDR3 region has 15 residues. Germline V gene data show CDR1 as MNHNY and CDR2 as SVGAGI (reference sequence). As DNA, the CDR3 is TGTGCCAGCAGTTTCGGACAGGGAGGAAGTTCACCCCTCCACTTT. This sequence encodes CASSFGQGGSSPLHF.

In its sample, this clone was seen a few times. The rearrangement joins TRBV7-2 to TRBJ1-1; D is unresolved. The V and J ends lost 7 bases and 8 bases respectively, with 17 bases between them. Per germline, CDR1 SGHTA and CDR2 FQGNSA. The length of the CDR3 is 13 residues. The CDR3 sequence: CASTTPHITEAFF. Written as DNA, the CDR3 is TGTGCCAGCACCACCCCCCACATAACCGAAGCTTTCTTT.

This rearrangement joins TRBV20-1 to TRBJ2-5, with unresolved D. V shed 5 bases and J shed 4 bases, with 8 bases lying between them. This CDR3 comprises 11 residues. Germline V CDR1 and CDR2: DFQATT, SNEGSKA (reference sequence). The chain's CDR3 is CSAERTETQYF. The CDR3, as DNA: TGCAGTGCTGAGCGAACAGAGACCCAGTACTTC.

The CDR3 is CASSPLRTNGYTF. In nucleotides, the CDR3 is TGTGCCAGCAGCCCTCTGCGGACTAATGGCTACACCTTC. The chain couples TRBV7-2 to TRBJ1-2; the D is unclear. CDR1 and CDR2 from the germline V gene are SGHTA and FQGNSA. Trimming left V 5 bases short and J 6 bases short, with 13 bases between. This CDR3 spans 13 amino acids.

The chain uses TRBV5-1 and TRBJ2-7; D perhaps matches TRBD1 (5 bases). The germline V gene has CDR1 SGHRS and CDR2 YFSETQ. V lost 0 bases and J lost 7, with 11 bases in between. CDR3 size: 13 residues. The CDR3 spells CASSLGGADEQYF. The DNA of the CDR3 is TGCGCCAGCAGCTTGGGTGGGGCGGATGAGCAGTACTTC.

The chain combines TRBV5-5 with TRBJ2-3; 7 positions agree with TRBD1. CDR3 length equals 14 residues. V gave up 2 bases and J gave up 3 bases; unmatched junction bases: 3. Germline CDR1 and CDR2: SGHKS and YYEKEE (reference sequence). CDR3 in DNA: TGTGCCAGCAGCTTAGGACAGGAAACAGATACGCAGTATTTT. Its translation is CASSLGQETDTQYF.

The chain links TRBV11-2 to TRBJ2-2; TRBD2 might be the D (5 bases). Trimming pared 4 bases from V and 5 bases from J, leaving 17 bases between. This CDR3 comprises 16 residues. The germline V gene has CDR1 SGHAT and CDR2 FQNNGV. The CDR3 spells CASSSQIAKTTGELFF. CDR3 nucleotides: TGTGCCAGCAGCTCTCAGATAGCGAAGACGACCGGGGAGCTGTTTTTT.

This chain joins TRBV6-5 and TRBJ2-1; 8 nucleotides align to TRBD2. Per the germline V gene, CDR1 is MNHEY and CDR2 is SVGAGI. This CDR3 has 15 residues. V shed 2 bases, J shed 6 bases, and the junction held 6 bases outside the gene matches. DNA for the CDR3: TGTGCCAGCAGTTACACGGGGGGGTCGGGCAATGAGCAGTTCTTC. Translation: CASSYTGGSGNEQFF.

This chain uses TRBV7-2 with TRBJ1-1; perhaps TRBD1 as D (5 bases). The germline CDR1 and CDR2 sequences are SGHTA and FQGNSA. CDR3 length: 13 residues. The ends were cut back, 1 base at V and 6 bases at J, with 9 bases in the middle. CDR3 sequence: CASSLVVTAEAFF. The CDR3 DNA sequence: TGTGCCAGCAGCTTAGTGGTGACAGCTGAAGCTTTCTTT. The full variable domain, in which reference TRBV7-2 and TRBJ1-1 provide the parts outside the CDR3, is GAGVSQSPSNKVTEKGKDVELRCDPISGHTALYWYRQSLGQGLEFLIYFQGNSAPDKSGLPSDRFSAERTGGSVSTLTIQRTQQEDSAVYLCASSLVVTAEAFFGQGTRLTVV.

The gene calls are TRBV19 and TRBJ1-2; possible D gene TRBD1, 6 bases. CDR3 length: 15 amino acids. Trimming cost V 6 bases and J 3 bases, with 17 bases left between them. Germline CDR1 LNHDA, CDR2 SQIVND (reference sequence). The DNA for the CDR3 is TGTGCCAGTAGGGAGCCTAACAGGGAAGACTATGGCTACACCTTC. Residues: CASREPNREDYGYTF.

This clone was seen repeatedly, ten times or more. The J gene is TRBJ1-1, the V gene TRBV7-2; D is unclear. V lost 3 bases and J 0 bases, leaving 8 bases between the germline ends. Germline V CDR1 and CDR2: SGHTA, FQGNSA. The CDR3 has 14 residues. CDR3 coding DNA: TGTGCCAGCAGCTTGGGAGACATGAACACTGAAGCTTTCTTT. Residues: CASSLGDMNTEAFF.

The V and J genes are TRBV27 and TRBJ2-3; 11 bases fit TRBD1. V lost 5 bases and J lost 5; bases outside the gene matches: 6. Germline CDR1 reads MNHEY; CDR2 reads SMNVEV (reference sequence). The length of the CDR3 is 15 residues. The CDR3 nucleotides are TGTGCCAGCAGTCCTCGGACAGGGGGCGTAGATACGCAGTATTTT. Its translation is CASSPRTGGVDTQYF.

The genes are TRBV9 and TRBJ2-2, with TRBD1 as a possible D gene (5 bases). V lost 4 bases and J 5 bases, leaving 15 bases between the germline ends. Germline lookup yields CDR1 SGDLS and CDR2 YYNGEE. CDR3 size: 15 residues. The CDR3 nucleotides are TGTGCCAGCAGCCCCCCATCAGGGCGAACCGGGGAGCTGTTTTTT. This encodes CASSPPSGRTGELFF.

V is TRBV15 and J is TRBJ2-3; 7 nucleotides line up with TRBD2. With V trimmed by 5 bases and J by 4 bases, 12 bases remained unmatched. Per germline, CDR1 LNHNV and CDR2 YYDKDF (reference sequence). This CDR3 region has 16 residues. CDR3 nucleotides: TGTGCCACCAGCCTCCTTCCCGGGGGGAAGGCAGATACGCAGTATTTT. Its protein is CATSLLPGGKADTQYF.

V usage is TRBV7-9 and J usage is TRBJ1-3; D is uncertain. The V end lost 2 bases, the J end lost 0 bases, and 17 bases lay between the germline ends. From germline, CDR1 is SEHNR and CDR2 FQNEAQ (reference sequence). This CDR3 spans 18 amino acids. For the CDR3, the DNA is TGTGCCAGCAGCTTATTAGCTTGGTCCACAATCTCTGGAAACACCATATATTTT. Its translation is CASSLLAWSTISGNTIYF.

The chain combines TRBV9 with TRBJ1-2; TRBD1 might be the D (6 bases). The germline V and J ends were trimmed by 0 bases and 8 bases, with 20 bases remaining between them. CDR1 SGDLS and CDR2 YYNGEE come from the germline V gene. The CDR3 sequence is 16 residues long. The CDR3 reads CASSVEGLRGARGYTF. The CDR3 bases are TGTGCCAGCAGCGTAGAGGGTTTGCGGGGGGCTCGGGGCTACACCTTC.

The J gene is TRBJ2-1, the V gene TRBV11-2; 13 positions match TRBD2. CDR3 size: 16 residues. The germline CDR1 and CDR2 sequences are SGHAT and FQNNGV. Unmatched junction bases numbered 6, after V lost 4 bases and J lost 6 bases. CDR3: CASSSRLAGGLNEQFF. Here the CDR3 DNA reads TGTGCCAGCAGCTCACGACTAGCGGGGGGTCTCAATGAGCAGTTCTTC.

The rearrangement uses TRBV7-3 and TRBJ2-2, with 10 bases identical to TRBD1. V gave up 0 bases and J gave up 8 bases; unmatched junction bases: 6. This CDR3 comprises 16 residues. Germline values: CDR1 SGHTA, CDR2 FQGTGA. The CDR3 sequence: CASSLTGTGVAGELFF. The CDR3 DNA sequence: TGTGCCAGCAGCTTAACGGGGACAGGGGTGGCAGGGGAGCTGTTTTTT.

The gene calls are TRBV2 and TRBJ2-1; maybe TRBD1 (5 bases). This CDR3 is 12 amino acids long. Germline V gene sequence: CDR1 SNHLY, CDR2 FYNNEI. Trimming left V 11 bases short and J 0 bases short, with 8 bases between. In DNA, the CDR3 is TGTGCCGTTCAGGGCTCCTACAATGAGCAGTTCTTC. This gives the protein CAVQGSYNEQFF.

For this clone: One end of the junction does not line up with germline, which may come from a read error. The chain combines TRBV10-3 with TRBJ2-7; 7 nucleotides match TRBD1. The length of the CDR3 is 11 residues. Germline V CDR1 and CDR2: ENHRY, SYGVKD. In DNA form, the CDR3 reads TGTGCCATCAGTGAGTCCGGGACAGCGGAATTC. Translating it yields CAISESGTAEF.

The chain recombines TRBV28 with TRBJ2-4; D gene ambiguous. CDR1 and CDR2 (germline): MDHEN, SYDVKM. The CDR3 length is 15 residues. V lost 5 bases and J lost 10, with 21 bases in between. CDR3 in DNA: TGTGCCAGCAGTCCCCAAGATACCTCTCCCGGGATTCAGTACTTC. This sequence encodes CASSPQDTSPGIQYF.

This chain connects TRBV27 to TRBJ2-7; 10 nucleotides line up with TRBD1. V gave up 6 bases and J gave up 7 bases; unmatched junction bases: 12. Germline V gives CDR1 MNHEY, CDR2 SMNVEV (reference sequence). This CDR3 contains 15 residues. The chain's CDR3 is CASRPGTGAPKEQYF. CDR3 bases: TGTGCCAGCAGGCCCGGGACAGGGGCCCCTAAAGAGCAGTACTTC.

J is TRBJ2-5 and V is TRBV28; the match to TRBD1 covers 9 bases. The CDR3 contains 15 residues. V dropped 7 bases and J dropped 11; count of bases not matched to a gene: 17. Per germline, CDR1 MDHEN and CDR2 SYDVKM. Here the CDR3 DNA reads TGTGCCAGCACCGCGCCCCCGGGACAGGGTTGGGAGCAGTACTTC. It codes for CASTAPPGQGWEQYF.

This rearrangement joins TRBV4-2 to TRBJ2-7, with D maybe TRBD1 (6 bases). The CDR3 length is 15 residues. The germline V and J ends were trimmed by 4 bases and 0 bases, with 13 bases remaining between them. The V gene's germline CDR1 is LGHNA and CDR2 YNFKEQ. CDR3 DNA: TGTGCCAGCAGCCCTACGGGGACAAACTCCTACGAGCAGTACTTC. This codes for CASSPTGTNSYEQYF.

The chain couples TRBV6-5 to TRBJ2-3, with 9 positions matching TRBD2. There are 15 residues in the CDR3. Germline V gives CDR1 MNHEY, CDR2 SVGAGI. V gave up 2 bases and J gave up 3 bases; unmatched junction bases: 3. The CDR3 loop is CASSYEAGGTDTQYF. The CDR3 DNA sequence: TGTGCCAGCAGTTACGAGGCGGGGGGGACAGATACGCAGTATTTT.